This is a list of T cell receptor beta chains from one sample in a study of T cells in Graves' hyperthyroidism and ophthalmopathy. One entry per CDR3 protein results from TCRdb running MiXCR on the multiplex PCR reads. The top ten hold roughly 8% of the sample, which has 700,000 or so distinct CDR3 sequences, 15% to 20% seen once. Material for sequencing was blood. Receptors originate from a man between 18 and 35 years old with Graves' hyperthyroidism. The CDR3 runs from the conserved cysteine through the conserved F or W.

v_call: TRBV6-2/TRBV6-3; cdr3_aa: CASSYGSSYNEQFF
v_call: TRBV5-6; cdr3_aa: CASSLGGLYEQYF
v_call: TRBV9; cdr3_aa: CASSGGLKSSYNSPLHF
v_call: TRBV28; cdr3_aa: CASGGPAEYTGELFF
v_call: TRBV28; cdr3_aa: CASRPTSGRNEQYF
v_call: TRBV10-3; cdr3_aa: CATSDLSYEQYF
v_call: TRBV28; cdr3_aa: CASSLERLAGLNEQFF
v_call: TRBV6-2/TRBV6-3; cdr3_aa: CASSRPGTSLTETQYF
v_call: TRBV6-5; cdr3_aa: CASSYSNGGPRTEAFF
v_call: TRBV6-1; cdr3_aa: CASSSPTGGYEQYF
v_call: TRBV2; cdr3_aa: CARQDVAGGYQETQYF
v_call: TRBV12-3/TRBV12-4; cdr3_aa: CASSQVGQTTYEQYF
v_call: TRBV10-2; cdr3_aa: CASSDTTRDQETQYF
v_call: TRBV9; cdr3_aa: CASSVVGSKNTEAFF
v_call: TRBV27; cdr3_aa: CASSSGLVGEQYF
v_call: TRBV5-1; cdr3_aa: CASSLAGVSSYNEQFF
v_call: TRBV28; cdr3_aa: CASTDLRAGRARVPLHF
v_call: TRBV28; cdr3_aa: CASSPTRQGKNYGYTF
v_call: TRBV28; cdr3_aa: CASSPPTSGTREQFF
v_call: TRBV30; cdr3_aa: CAWSNVGNTEAFF
v_call: TRBV7-9; cdr3_aa: CASSSTGTGSTDTQYF
v_call: TRBV28; cdr3_aa: CASSVTVYVDDTEAFF
v_call: TRBV6-2/TRBV6-3; cdr3_aa: CASRKGLAGRYEQYF
v_call: TRBV5-1; cdr3_aa: CASRSGGPETQYF
v_call: TRBV2; cdr3_aa: CASTGRAVEQYF
v_call: TRBV5-1; cdr3_aa: CASSPWGTSYNEQFF
v_call: TRBV6-5; cdr3_aa: CASSYSGLAGVPDTQYF
v_call: TRBV20-1; cdr3_aa: CSASVSRDTQYF
v_call: TRBV30; cdr3_aa: CAWRRNGRAYTDTQYF
v_call: TRBV12-3/TRBV12-4; cdr3_aa: CASSRDIMNTEAFF